This T cell receptor (beta chain) comes out of a study of blood T cells in healthy people across ages (dated by TCRdb to between 2014 and 2016). General notes on the study: In model experiments, template switching captured about one uniquely barcoded TCR beta cDNA molecule for every two T cells. To track age-related changes in TCR beta repertoire diversity, the study relied on deep sequencing normalized with unique cDNA molecular identifiers. The donors were divided into four age groups: young (average about 15 years), middle-aged (approximately 39), aged (approximately 62) and long-lived (approximately 74). For two donors (one aged 18 to 29 and one aged 80 or older), the study analyzed two additional independent replicas of 1 million unique cDNA reads from the same blood draw. What the research found in general, with its limitations: Estimates of total diversity from one million sequenced T cells were regarded as lower bounds and underestimates. Observed TCR beta diversity per million T cells fell roughly linearly with age, and a significant reduction was already apparent by age around 40. Because the CMV infection status of the donors was unknown, age-related changes in expanded clonotypes may potentially have been confounded. The percentage of naive T cells measured by flow cytometry correlated strongly with observed TCR beta diversity. Bulk unsorted PBMC profiling prevented conclusive comparison of naive and antigen-experienced compartments. Compared with the aged group, the long-lived group had more naive CD4+ T cells, fewer expanded clones and increased TCR diversity, a pattern suggesting age selection.

CDR1 and CDR2 are drawn from the germline V gene: SGHAT, FQNNGV. There are 16 amino acids in the CDR3, from cysteine to phenylalanine inclusive. Only the CDR3 DNA is retained, 48 bases long and in frame from the first base. The germline V end is reduced by 2 bases and the J end by 4 bases; junction bases left unmatched: 3. Library prep was done by 5' RACE. The sample was run on an Illumina HiSeq 2500. The second PCR ran for about 6 to 11 cycles and used a J-beta primer mix along with a sample-barcoded 5' primer. A template-switch 5' adaptor carrying 12 random nucleotides introduced a unique molecular identifier onto each TCR beta cDNA molecule. Each sample yielded at least 2.5 million CDR3-containing paired-end reads. The Mint cDNA synthesis kit, primed by a TRBC-specific oligonucleotide, was used to synthesize first-strand cDNA from all RNA. After uracil-DNA glycosylase treatment, a first 18-cycle PCR used universal primers M1SS and BC2_uni_R on all cDNA. The original pipeline was this. For normalization, 1 million high-quality reads, each with a distinct molecular identifier, were randomly selected from each sample. Reads with shared molecular identifiers were discarded instead of being binned into consensus sequences. CDR3 identification, clonotype clustering and error correction used MiTCR with a Q25 quality threshold and the strictest error-elimination algorithm. A nonparametric unseen species model with Euler transformation was used to estimate a lower bound on total TCR beta diversity. TCRdb passed the public sequencing reads through fastp at Q25 and MiXCR, retaining productive beta sequences. Merged by CDR3 protein, the rows form single entries marked with the most common genes and DNA. In this record, the V and J calls reflect TCRdb's handling and not the investigators' own analysis. Here the sample has more than 500,000 distinct CDR3 sequences; over 25% occur a single time. Over 3.5% of the sample goes to the ten largest clones.

This clonotype was seen a handful of times. Its specific antigen is unknown. Nothing much larger sits one base from this clone, and base qualities are not available. The donors were about 40 Caucasian individuals from Russia, aged roughly 6 to 100 years, who were systemically healthy. Around 9.9 milliliters of peripheral blood were collected from each donor into EDTA-treated Vacutainer tubes. PBMCs were isolated by Ficoll-Paque density-gradient centrifugation, with at least 6 million obtained per sample. Trizol reagent was used to extract total RNA from the PBMCs, yielding at least 6 micrograms per sample. For every donor, flow cytometry on a PBMC aliquot measured the percentage of naive CD45RAhigh/CD27high T cells. These data are also associated with another study on T cells of mothers and their children. The second paper states: Nine systemically healthy Caucasian individuals, comprising three mothers and their six children, were included as donors. cDNA synthesis used all of the extracted RNA, with around 1.6 ug of RNA in each 15 ul reaction. Sample barcodes and 2-4 random nucleotides were added via the M1S primer in the second PCR. More than 8 million TCR beta CDR3 reads were obtained from each mother, and some 3.3 million reads were obtained from each child. Thymic selection shapes the output of TCR recombination in a similar way in related and unrelated pairs, and inherited differences have a minor effect. Normalized repertoire overlap was always slightly but never significantly higher in related than unrelated mother-child pairs. With a sensitivity of approximately 100 clones per million clonotypes, no persistent microchimeric T cell clones were detected. The study used deep NGS to compare TCR beta repertoires of mothers and children, seeking features distinguishing related mother-child pairs from unrelated individuals. The mean age was roughly 36 +/- 4 years for the mothers and approximately 11 +/- 4 years for the children. After adapter ligation was performed with NEBNext reagents, the libraries were sequenced on an Illumina HiSeq 2000 with 100+100 nt paired-end reads. To avoid cross-contamination, the mother libraries and the child libraries were prepared a month apart and sequenced in separate runs. Each donor had between roughly 500,000 and 2,100,000 distinct TCR beta clonotypes identified. Naive TCR beta clonotypes were estimated from low-frequency clonotypes matched to each donor's FACS-determined naive share, without sorting.

This TCR was sampled from a boy aged 2 to 10 in good health. The receptor chain draws on TRBV11-2 and TRBJ2-3; 13 bases in between match TRBD2. Sequences were obtained from blood. The DNA sequence is given as TGTGCCAGCAGCTTAAAACTAGCGGGAGGGTCAGATACGCAGTATTTT. Its amino acids are CASSLKLAGGSDTQYF.